This T cell receptor beta chain was sequenced in a study of CXCR3-negative and CXCR3-positive naive CD8 T cells. Findings and caveats of the study: Hydrophobicity was higher for TRB CDR3s found in CXCR3-positive naive cells than in CXCR3-negative naive cells. High diversity, comparable across both naive subsets, contrasted with much lower diversity in memory CD8+ cells.

Remarks on this clonotype: Its specificity is unknown.

In preparing the TRB cDNA libraries, 5' RACE with UMI labels was used. TCRdb reprocessed the 5' RACE reads, with one entry per CDR3 protein and no DNA. This sample lists under 85,000 distinct CDR3 sequences; its ten largest clones have approximately 0.62%. CD45RO-CCR7+CD27+CD95- defined naive CD8+ T cells. In germline, CDR1 is SGHKS, CDR2 YYEKEE (reference sequence). The CDR3 covers 14 residues. This clonotype was obtained from a human donor in good health. Some clones in this sample may be carry-over from other donors' samples. Material for sequencing was naive CXCR3+ CD8+ T cells from blood. Subset indicated: CD45RO-CCR7+CD27+CD95- naive CD8+ T cells expressing CXCR3 (TNR3+). J is TRBJ2-1 and V is TRBV5-5. This CDR3 reads CASSFPGQDNEQFF.